This entry lists 30 T cell receptor beta chains sequenced from one sample in a study of T cell responses to AZD1222 COVID-19 vaccine. Assay: immunoSEQ multiplex PCR; the TCRdb copy retains only in-frame clones and omits some. The sample comprises roughly 120,000 clones, 80% to 90% of which are singletons, and over 8.5% rests with the top ten. The sequences come from peripheral blood, collected on day 0 of AZD1222 vaccination. These receptors were collected from an adult in good health.

The chain employs TRBV10-2 and TRBJ1-5; tentatively, D is TRBD1 (5 bases). Germline V gene lookup returns CDR1 WSHSY and CDR2 SAAADI. V lost 3 bases and J lost 5, with 17 bases in between. The length of the CDR3 is 16 residues. CDR3: CASSESWGLADQPQHF. CDR3 bases: TGCGCCAGCAGTGAAAGTTGGGGACTGGCGGATCAGCCCCAGCATTTT.

V gene TRBV10-2 combines with J gene TRBJ1-5; 10 bases map to TRBD1. Trimming took 1 base from V and 7 from J; bases not matched to a gene: 7. The CDR3 runs to 16 residues. The germline CDR1 and CDR2 sequences are WSHSY and SAAADI. In DNA form, the CDR3 reads TGCGCCAGCAGTGAGTTTCCGGGACAGGGGAGCCAGCCCCAGCATTTT. It yields the protein CASSEFPGQGSQPQHF.

The chain carries TRBV5-1 and TRBJ2-3; D is uncertain. CDR3 size: 14 residues. Trimming removed 1 base at V and 2 bases at J, with 8 bases between. CDR1 SGHRS and CDR2 YFSETQ come from the germline V gene. CDR3 DNA sequence: TGCGCCAGCAGCTTGTTGTCCCTCACAGATACGCAGTATTTT. As protein: CASSLLSLTDTQYF.

This clone was counted only a few times. The rearrangement uses TRBV7-2 and TRBJ2-3; D unresolved. V was trimmed by 6 bases and J by 6 bases, leaving 10 bases between them. The germline V gene encodes CDR1 SGHTA and CDR2 FQGNSA. The CDR3 totals 12 residues. The CDR3 DNA reads TGTGCCAGCAGTCGCTATGCTGATACGCAGTATTTT. As protein: CASSRYADTQYF.

The chain uses TRBV18 and TRBJ2-1, with D possibly matching TRBD2 (6 bases). V was cut by 2 bases and J by 0 bases, with 8 bases left in between. Looked up from germline, CDR1 is KGHSH and CDR2 is LQKENI. CDR3 size: 15 residues. In DNA form, the CDR3 reads TGTGCCAGCTCACCATGGGACTTCTCCTACAATGAGCAGTTCTTC. This encodes CASSPWDFSYNEQFF.

This chain links TRBV28 with TRBJ1-4; 9 positions match TRBD1. This CDR3 is built from 16 residues. Germline CDR1 and CDR2: MDHEN and SYDVKM. The trim removed 3 bases at V and 0 bases at J, leaving 2 bases unmatched. CDR3: CASSFGQGTTNEKLFF. The CDR3, as DNA: TGTGCCAGCAGTTTTGGACAGGGGACAACTAATGAAAAACTGTTTTTT.

In this sample, this clone turned up a few times. V is TRBV5-4 and J is TRBJ2-7; D perhaps matches TRBD2 (7 bases). CDR1 and CDR2 from the germline V gene are SGHNT and YYREEE (reference sequence). Trimming pared 0 bases from V and 6 bases from J, leaving 22 bases between. This CDR3 is 17 amino acids long. CDR3 in DNA: TGTGCCAGCAGCTTGGGGGCCCAGGCGGGGGCCTTGCTCGAGCAGTACTTC. Its translation is CASSLGAQAGALLEQYF.

The chain couples TRBV2 to TRBJ1-5, with TRBD1 identical over 7 bases. The germline gives CDR1 SNHLY, CDR2 FYNNEI. CDR3 length: 14 residues. Trimming took 5 bases from V and 6 from J; bases not matched to a gene: 7. The CDR3: CASSQQGIGQPQHF. Written as DNA, the CDR3 is TGTGCCAGCAGTCAACAGGGGATCGGTCAGCCCCAGCATTTT.

This clone was observed a single time. The J gene is TRBJ1-3, the V gene TRBV13; D is possibly TRBD1 (5 bases). The ends were cut back, 4 bases at V and 0 bases at J, with 19 bases in the middle. This CDR3 spans 18 amino acids. The germline gives CDR1 PRHDT, CDR2 FYEKMQ (reference sequence). The CDR3 region is CASSSITGGSSSGNTIYF. CDR3 nucleotide sequence: TGTGCCAGCAGCTCAATAACGGGGGGGTCGAGCTCTGGAAACACCATATATTTT.

This rearrangement joins TRBV19 to TRBJ2-7, with 7 bases matching TRBD2. J was trimmed by 1 base and V by 3 bases; bases with no gene match: 6. Germline lookup yields CDR1 LNHDA and CDR2 SQIVND (reference sequence). The CDR3 is 15 amino acids. CDR3: CASSMSWTSSYEQYF. Written as DNA, the CDR3 is TGTGCCAGTAGTATGAGTTGGACTAGTTCCTACGAGCAGTACTTC.

CDR3 amino acids: CASSYQGAADSPLHF. The DNA of the CDR3 is TGTGCCAGCAGTTATCAGGGAGCCGCTGATTCACCCCTCCACTTT. The rearrangement uses TRBV28 and TRBJ1-6, with TRBD1 as a possible D gene (5 bases). The germline V gene encodes CDR1 MDHEN and CDR2 SYDVKM. The CDR3 contains 15 residues. The V gene lost 4 bases and the J gene lost 8 bases, with 15 bases spanning the gap.

The chain carries TRBV27 and TRBJ2-1; 9 bases are a match to TRBD2. This CDR3 has 15 residues. CDR1 is MNHEY and CDR2 is SMNVEV in the germline V gene (reference sequence). V gave up 7 bases and J gave up 3 bases; unmatched junction bases: 7. The chain's CDR3 is CASTRLAAGYNEQFF. The CDR3 DNA is TGTGCCAGCACCCGACTAGCGGCTGGCTACAATGAGCAGTTCTTC.

About this clone itself: The sample holds other DNA sequences that translate to the same CDR3. V is TRBV3-1 (or the pseudogene TRBV3-2) and J is TRBJ1-5; D is possibly TRBD1 (5 bases). V lost 1 base and J 3 bases, leaving 10 bases between the germline ends. CDR1 LGHDT and CDR2 YNNKEL come from the germline V gene (reference sequence). This CDR3 spans 15 amino acids. The CDR3 loop is CASSQGGGNNQPQHF. The CDR3 coding sequence is TGTGCCAGCAGCCAAGGGGGGGGAAACAATCAGCCCCAGCATTTT.

In this sample, this clone turned up once. The V and J genes are TRBV6-5 and TRBJ2-1, with no clear D. The CDR3 is 15 amino acids. V was pared by 2 bases and J by 0 bases, with 8 bases between. The germline V gene encodes CDR1 MNHEY and CDR2 SVGAGI. The CDR3: CASSYGSDSYNEQFF. Written as DNA, the CDR3 is TGTGCCAGCAGTTACGGCTCGGACTCCTACAATGAGCAGTTCTTC.

The V and J genes are TRBV30 and TRBJ2-2; no definite D call. The CDR3 runs to 14 residues. Trimming removed 5 bases from V and 4 bases from J, with 14 bases in between. The germline V gene has CDR1 GTSNPN and CDR2 SVGIG (reference sequence). CDR3 sequence reads: CAWGRSGLTGELFF. The CDR3 coding sequence is TGTGCCTGGGGTCGTTCAGGCCTCACCGGGGAGCTGTTTTTT.

The gene calls are TRBV3-1 (or the pseudogene TRBV3-2) and TRBJ1-1; TRBD1 matches 7 bases. The CDR3 sequence is 15 residues long. The germline CDR1 and CDR2 sequences are LGHDT and YNNKEL (reference sequence). V shed 0 bases, J shed 4 bases, and the junction held 5 bases outside the gene matches. The CDR3 region has the DNA TGTGCCAGCAGCCAAGACTGGCAGGGGGGCACTGAAGCTTTCTTT. This translates into CASSQDWQGGTEAFF.

V is TRBV6-6 and J is TRBJ1-1; TRBD1 might be the D (5 bases). Germline V lookup: CDR1 MNHNY, CDR2 SVGAGI (reference sequence). This CDR3 has 15 amino acids. The V gene lost 3 bases and the J gene lost 1 base, with 12 bases spanning the gap. In DNA, the CDR3 is TGTGCCAGCAGTTATGGCGGGGCGTCGAACACTGAAGCTTTCTTT. This encodes CASSYGGASNTEAFF.

The CDR3 nucleotides read TGCAGTGCTAGTCAAATGGGTTGCAATGAGCAGTTCTTC. This encodes CSASQMGCNEQFF. This sequence joins TRBV20-1 and TRBJ2-1; D call uncertain. Between the trimmed V and J ends, which lost 3 bases and 6 bases, there was a span of 12 bases. Per the germline V gene, CDR1 is DFQATT and CDR2 is SNEGSKA (reference sequence). CDR3 size: 13 residues.

The rearrangement uses TRBV19 and TRBJ2-1; a weak D match, TRBD1 (5 bases). Germline CDR1 LNHDA, CDR2 SQIVND (reference sequence). This CDR3 comprises 15 residues. The V and J ends lost 7 bases and 3 bases respectively, with 16 bases between them. The CDR3 DNA sequence: TGTGCCAGTACCTTAGAGCAGGGTCGCTACAATGAGCAGTTCTTC. Protein sequence: CASTLEQGRYNEQFF.

The gene calls are TRBV18 and TRBJ1-3, with D unclear. There are 15 residues in the CDR3. Germline V lookup: CDR1 KGHSH, CDR2 LQKENI. Trimming shortened V by 1 base and J by 2 bases, and 9 bases separated the two germline ends. The CDR3 loop is CASSPRGSPGNTIYF. CDR3 nucleotide sequence: TGTGCCAGCTCACCACGGGGAAGCCCTGGAAACACCATATATTTT.

This chain connects TRBV7-3 to TRBJ2-5; TRBD2 matches at 8 bases. The length of the CDR3 is 18 residues. The J segment lost 2 bases and the V segment lost 5 bases, leaving 16 bases of the junction unmatched. Germline-derived CDR1 and CDR2 are SGHTA and FQGTGA. In nucleotides, the CDR3 is TGTGCCAGCAGCCGAGGACTGGTAGCGGGGACACTACAAGAGACCCAGTACTTC. This gives the protein CASSRGLVAGTLQETQYF.

This clone has a single count. The chain uses TRBV2 and TRBJ1-1, with 7 bases aligning to TRBD1. Unmatched junction bases numbered 7, after V lost 7 bases and J lost 2 bases. This CDR3 has 14 amino acids. The germline V gene has CDR1 SNHLY and CDR2 FYNNEI. CDR3: CASMTGRVNTEAFF. The CDR3 DNA reads as TGTGCCAGCATGACAGGGCGGGTCAACACTGAAGCTTTCTTT.

V and J are TRBV7-9 and TRBJ2-1, with D possibly being TRBD1 (5 bases). This CDR3 has 12 residues. Germline V gene data show CDR1 as SEHNR and CDR2 as FQNEAQ (reference sequence). V dropped 0 bases and J dropped 12 bases, with 9 bases sitting between them. The CDR3 spells CASSLAQGGQFF. DNA of the CDR3: TGTGCCAGCAGCTTAGCCCAGGGTGGGCAGTTCTTC. The full variable domain, with the rest looked up from reference TRBV7-9 and TRBJ2-1, is DTGVSQNPRHKITKRGQNVTFRCDPISEHNRLYWYRQTLGQGPEFLTYFQNEAQLEKSRLLSDRFSAERPKGSFSTLEIQRTEQGDSAMYLCASSLAQGGQFFGPGTRLTVL.

The chain links TRBV4-2 to TRBJ1-2; 8 bases map to TRBD1. V lost 0 bases and J lost 4; bases outside the gene matches: 4. The CDR3 length is 15 residues. Germline CDR1 reads LGHNA; CDR2 reads YNFKEQ. For the CDR3, the DNA is TGTGCCAGCAGCCAAGACCCGGGACAGGTCTATGGCTACACCTTC. Its protein product is CASSQDPGQVYGYTF.

This chain uses TRBV19 with TRBJ1-1; D remains ambiguous. CDR1 and CDR2 from the germline V gene are LNHDA and SQIVND (reference sequence). CDR3 length: 15 amino acids. Between the trimmed V and J ends, which lost 3 bases and 2 bases, there was a span of 13 bases. CDR3 in amino acids: CASSMFAGINTEAFF. Written as DNA, the CDR3 is TGTGCCAGTAGTATGTTCGCTGGGATCAACACTGAAGCTTTCTTT.

A single count supports this clone. This chain links TRBV6-2 or TRBV6-3 with TRBJ2-7; TRBD2 matches 13 bases. CDR3 length equals 17 residues. J gave up 4 bases and V 3 bases, and 9 bases lay outside the gene matches. Germline loops: CDR1 MNHEY, CDR2 SVGEGT. CDR3 amino acids: CASSYLRTSGRRYEQYF. CDR3 bases: TGTGCCAGCAGTTATCTCAGGACTAGCGGGAGAAGGTACGAGCAGTACTTC.

The rearrangement links TRBV19 to TRBJ2-3; 8 positions agree with TRBD2. CDR1 and CDR2 (germline): LNHDA, SQIVND (reference sequence). V was clipped by 5 bases and J by 4 bases; unmatched bases: 5. The CDR3 totals 14 residues. The CDR3 loop reads CASSWGLDADTQYF. CDR3 nucleotides: TGTGCCAGTAGTTGGGGACTAGATGCAGATACGCAGTATTTT.

The CDR3 reads CAWSVRLRETQYF. Written as DNA, the CDR3 is TGTGCCTGGAGTGTACGGCTGAGAGAGACCCAGTACTTC. The chain employs TRBV30 and TRBJ2-5; no clear D gene. The germline V gene encodes CDR1 GTSNPN and CDR2 SVGIG (reference sequence). The CDR3 spans 13 residues. V lost 0 bases and J 4 bases, leaving 9 bases between the germline ends.

On this clone itself: An end of the junction differs from the germline gene, which may be a read error. V and J are TRBV7-2 and TRBJ2-1, with D maybe TRBD2 (5 bases). The CDR3 loop spans 16 amino acids. In germline, CDR1 is SGHTA, CDR2 FQGNSA. The CDR3 here is CASSPHSASSHNEQFF. The CDR3 DNA follows: TGTGCCAGCAGCCCCCACAGTGCTAGCTCCCACAATGAGCAGTTCTTC. Using reference TRBV7-2 and TRBJ2-1 for the parts outside the CDR3, the full variable domain is GAGVSQSPSNKVTEKGKDVELRCDPISGHTALYWYRQSLGQGLEFLIYFQGNSAPDKSGLPSDRFSAERTGGSVSTLTIQRTQQEDSAVYLCASSPHSASSHNEQFFGPGTRLTVL.

The CDR3: CAWSVHEVPDYGYTF. In DNA, the CDR3 is TGTGCCTGGAGTGTACACGAAGTCCCTGACTATGGCTACACCTTC. The V gene is TRBV30, the J gene TRBJ1-2; no reliable D call. This CDR3 contains 15 residues. Germline V gene data show CDR1 as GTSNPN and CDR2 as SVGIG (reference sequence). V lost 0 bases and J 3 bases, leaving 14 bases between the germline ends. The full variable domain, rest sourced from reference TRBV30 and TRBJ1-2, is SQTIHQWPATLVQPVGSPLSLECTVEGTSNPNLYWYRQAAGRGLQLLFYSVGIGQISSEVPQNLSASRPQDRQFILSSKKLLLSDSGFYLCAWSVHEVPDYGYTFGSGTRLTVV.